This TCR beta chain stems from a study of monozygotic twins with cystic fibrosis. General study points: Monozygotic CF twins shared more identical nucleotide clonotypes than unrelated patients. Median Simpson clonality of roughly 0.0093 suggested naive T cells predominated. No link emerged between shared CDR3 counts and age, concordance or severity.

Remarks on this clone: Antigen: not known.

Some clones are missing from TCRdb's copy, which holds only in-frame ones; the method was immunoSEQ multiplex PCR. The sample includes about 23,000 clones, approximately 97% seen only once; the top ten take 0.15%. This CDR3 has 19 residues. Germline V gene data show CDR1 as SEHNR and CDR2 as FQNEAQ (reference sequence). Losses at the gene ends were 2 bases for V and 4 bases for J; bases not matched to a gene: 16. V usage is TRBV7-9 and J usage is TRBJ2-5; 10 bases map to TRBD2. This TCR derives from a girl between 5 and 17 years old with cystic fibrosis. Sequences were obtained from blood. CDR3 DNA sequence: TGTGCCAGCAGCTTATTGGTTTGGGAGCGGGAGGGCCCGGGAGAGACCCAGTACTTC. Its protein is CASSLLVWEREGPGETQYF.